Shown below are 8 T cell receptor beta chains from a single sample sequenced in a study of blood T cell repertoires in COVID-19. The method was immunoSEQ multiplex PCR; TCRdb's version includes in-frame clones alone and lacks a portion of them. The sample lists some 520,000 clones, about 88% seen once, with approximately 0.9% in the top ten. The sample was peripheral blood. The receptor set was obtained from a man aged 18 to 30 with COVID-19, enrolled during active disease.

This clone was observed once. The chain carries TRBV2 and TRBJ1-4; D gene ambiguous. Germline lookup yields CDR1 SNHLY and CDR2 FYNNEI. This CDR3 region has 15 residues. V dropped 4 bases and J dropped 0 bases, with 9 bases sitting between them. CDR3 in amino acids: CASSARFATNEKLFF. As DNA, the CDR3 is TGTGCCAGCAGTGCGCGATTTGCAACTAATGAAAAACTGTTTTTT. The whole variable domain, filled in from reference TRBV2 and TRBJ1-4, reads EPEVTQTPSHQVTQMGQEVILRCVPISNHLYFYWYRQILGQKVEFLVSFYNNEISEKSEIFDDQFSVERPDGSNFTLKIRSTKLEDSAMYFCASSARFATNEKLFFGSGTQLSVL.

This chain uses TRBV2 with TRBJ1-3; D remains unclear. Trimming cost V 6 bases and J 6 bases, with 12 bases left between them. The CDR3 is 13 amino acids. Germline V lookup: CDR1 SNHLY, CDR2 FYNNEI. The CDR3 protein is CASRGGNLNTIYF. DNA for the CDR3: TGTGCCAGCAGGGGAGGGAATTTAAACACCATATATTTT.

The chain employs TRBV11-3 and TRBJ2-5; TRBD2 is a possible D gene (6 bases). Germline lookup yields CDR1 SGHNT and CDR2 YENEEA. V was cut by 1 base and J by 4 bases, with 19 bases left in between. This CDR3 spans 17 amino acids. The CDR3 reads CASSLAGDSGGGETQYF. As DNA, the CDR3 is TGTGCCAGCAGCTTAGCGGGCGATTCCGGGGGAGGAGAGACCCAGTACTTC.

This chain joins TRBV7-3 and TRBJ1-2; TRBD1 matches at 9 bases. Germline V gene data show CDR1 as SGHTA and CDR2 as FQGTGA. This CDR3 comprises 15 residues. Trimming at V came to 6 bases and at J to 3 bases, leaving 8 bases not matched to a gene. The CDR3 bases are TGTGCCAGCAGACCCACCGGGACAGGGTACTATGGCTACACCTTC. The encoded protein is CASRPTGTGYYGYTF.

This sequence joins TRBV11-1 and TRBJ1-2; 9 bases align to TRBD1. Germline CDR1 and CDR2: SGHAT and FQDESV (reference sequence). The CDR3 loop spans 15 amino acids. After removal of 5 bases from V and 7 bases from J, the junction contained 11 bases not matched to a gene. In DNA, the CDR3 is TGTGCCAGCAGCCCGCGGGACAGGGCTTTATTTGGCTACACCTTC. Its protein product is CASSPRDRALFGYTF.

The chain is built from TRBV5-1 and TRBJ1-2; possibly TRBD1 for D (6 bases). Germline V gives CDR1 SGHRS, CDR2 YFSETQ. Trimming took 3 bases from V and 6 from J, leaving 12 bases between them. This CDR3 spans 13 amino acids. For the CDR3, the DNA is TGCGCCAGCAGCTGGGGCAGGGGTGATGGCTACACCTTC. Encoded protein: CASSWGRGDGYTF.

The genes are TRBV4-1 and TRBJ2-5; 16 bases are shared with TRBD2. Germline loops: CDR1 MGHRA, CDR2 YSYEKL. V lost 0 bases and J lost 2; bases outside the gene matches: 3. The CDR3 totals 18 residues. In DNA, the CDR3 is TGCGCCAGCAGCCAAGATCTGGGACTAGCGGGGGGGCAAGAGACCCAGTACTTC. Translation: CASSQDLGLAGGQETQYF.

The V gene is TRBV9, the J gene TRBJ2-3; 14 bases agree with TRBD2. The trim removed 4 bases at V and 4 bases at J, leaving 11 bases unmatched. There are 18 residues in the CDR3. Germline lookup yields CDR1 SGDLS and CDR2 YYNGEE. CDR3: CASSTGTSGSEGADTQYF. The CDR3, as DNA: TGTGCCAGCAGCACAGGGACTAGCGGGAGTGAGGGCGCAGATACGCAGTATTTT. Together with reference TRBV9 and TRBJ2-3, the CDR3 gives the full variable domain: DSGVTQTPKHLITATGQRVTLRCSPRSGDLSVYWYQQSLDQGLQFLIQYYNGEERAKGNILERFSAQQFPDLHSELNLSSLELGDSALYFCASSTGTSGSEGADTQYFGPGTRLTVL.